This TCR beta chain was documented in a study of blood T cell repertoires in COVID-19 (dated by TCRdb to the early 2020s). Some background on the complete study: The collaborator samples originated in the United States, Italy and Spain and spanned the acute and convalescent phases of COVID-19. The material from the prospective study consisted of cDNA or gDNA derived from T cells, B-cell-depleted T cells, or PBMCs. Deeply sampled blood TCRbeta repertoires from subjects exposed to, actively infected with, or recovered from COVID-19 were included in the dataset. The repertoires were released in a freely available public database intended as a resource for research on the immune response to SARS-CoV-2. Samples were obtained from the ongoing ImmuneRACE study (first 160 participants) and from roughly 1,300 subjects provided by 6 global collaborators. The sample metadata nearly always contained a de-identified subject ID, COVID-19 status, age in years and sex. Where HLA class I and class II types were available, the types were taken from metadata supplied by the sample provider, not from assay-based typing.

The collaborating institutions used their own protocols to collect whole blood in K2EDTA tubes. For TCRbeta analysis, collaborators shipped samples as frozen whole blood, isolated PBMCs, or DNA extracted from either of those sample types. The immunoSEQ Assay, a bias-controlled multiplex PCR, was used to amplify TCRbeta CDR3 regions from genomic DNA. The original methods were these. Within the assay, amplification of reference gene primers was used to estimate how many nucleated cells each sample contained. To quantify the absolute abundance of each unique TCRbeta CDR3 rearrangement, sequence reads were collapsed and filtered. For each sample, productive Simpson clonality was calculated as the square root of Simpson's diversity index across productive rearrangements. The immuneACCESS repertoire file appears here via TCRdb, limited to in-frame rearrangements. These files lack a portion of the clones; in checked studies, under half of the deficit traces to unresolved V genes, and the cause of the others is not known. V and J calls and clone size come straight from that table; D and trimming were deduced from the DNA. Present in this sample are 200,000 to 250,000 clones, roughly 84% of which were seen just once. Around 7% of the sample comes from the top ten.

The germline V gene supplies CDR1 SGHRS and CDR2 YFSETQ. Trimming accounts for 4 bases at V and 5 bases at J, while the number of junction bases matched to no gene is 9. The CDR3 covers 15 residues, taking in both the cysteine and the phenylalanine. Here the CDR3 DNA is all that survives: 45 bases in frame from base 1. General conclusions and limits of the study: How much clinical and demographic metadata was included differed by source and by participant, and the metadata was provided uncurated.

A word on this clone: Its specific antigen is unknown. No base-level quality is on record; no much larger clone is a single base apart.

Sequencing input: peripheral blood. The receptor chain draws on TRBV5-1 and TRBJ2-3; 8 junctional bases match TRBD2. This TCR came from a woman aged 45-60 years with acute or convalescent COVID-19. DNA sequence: TGCGCCAGCAGCGCAACTAGCGGCGGGGAAGATACGCAGTATTTT. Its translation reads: CASSATSGGEDTQYF.